This T cell receptor beta chain was documented in a study of technical replicates of blood from a handful of donors (TCRdb year 2017). The protocol used for the library was the immunoSEQ multiplex PCR assay. The table comes from immuneACCESS by way of TCRdb, which keeps in-frame sequences with V and J called. Part of the clones is missing from these tables; in studies checked, under half for an unresolved V gene and the rest for unknown reasons. This sample gives approximately 68,000 clones in total; approximately 97% of them show up just once. The ten biggest clones cover approximately 0.28% of the sample. V is cut by 2 bases and J by 4 bases, and the space between the germline ends is 10 bases. The CDR3 holds 13 amino acids from the cysteine to the phenylalanine. The entry retains the CDR3 DNA only, 39 bases that are in frame from base 1. CDR1 is given as GTSNPN and CDR2 as SVGIG, both from the germline V gene (reference sequence).

About this clone: The antigen it binds to is not known. No base qualities exist here, and no much larger clone lies one base off it.

Sequencing was carried out using T cells isolated from PBMCs. The chain is assembled from TRBV30 and TRBJ2-3, with TRBD2 perhaps the D gene, on 5 matching bases. The clonotype originates from a human donor in good health. The CDR3 amino acid sequence is: CAWSKTTADTQYF. The nucleotides are TGTGCCTGGAGTAAGACTACGGCAGATACGCAGTATTTT.